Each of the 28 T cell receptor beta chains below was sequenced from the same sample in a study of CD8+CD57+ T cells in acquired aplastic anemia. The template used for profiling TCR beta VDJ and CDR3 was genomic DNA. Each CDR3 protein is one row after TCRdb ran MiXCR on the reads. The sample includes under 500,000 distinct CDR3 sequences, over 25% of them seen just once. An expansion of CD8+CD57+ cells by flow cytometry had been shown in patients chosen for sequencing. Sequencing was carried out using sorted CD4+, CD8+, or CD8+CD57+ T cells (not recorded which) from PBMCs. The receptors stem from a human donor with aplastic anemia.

CDR3 nucleotide sequence: TGTGCCAGCAGTTACAGGGTCGCGAGTCAGCCCCAGCATTTT. Encoded protein: CASSYRVASQPQHF. The rearrangement joins TRBV2 to TRBJ1-5; D may be TRBD1 (6 bases). Per germline, CDR1 SNHLY and CDR2 FYNNEI. V was clipped by 5 bases and J by 6 bases, with 14 bases between them. This CDR3 comprises 14 residues.

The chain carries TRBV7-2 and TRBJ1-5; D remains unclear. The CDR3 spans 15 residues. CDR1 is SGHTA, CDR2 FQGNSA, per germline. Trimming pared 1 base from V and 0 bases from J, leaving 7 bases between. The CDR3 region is CASSLVAYSNQPQHF. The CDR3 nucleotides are TGTGCCAGCAGCTTAGTGGCTTATAGCAATCAGCCCCAGCATTTT. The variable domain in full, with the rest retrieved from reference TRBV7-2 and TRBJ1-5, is GAGVSQSPSNKVTEKGKDVELRCDPISGHTALYWYRQSLGQGLEFLIYFQGNSAPDKSGLPSDRFSAERTGGSVSTLTIQRTQQEDSAVYLCASSLVAYSNQPQHFGDGTRLSIL.

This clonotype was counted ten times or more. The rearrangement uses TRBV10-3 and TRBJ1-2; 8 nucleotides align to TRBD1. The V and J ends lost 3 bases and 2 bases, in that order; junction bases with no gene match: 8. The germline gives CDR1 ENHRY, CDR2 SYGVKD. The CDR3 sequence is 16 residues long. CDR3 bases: TGTGCCATCAGTGATCAACCTAGGACAGGGAACTATGGCTACACCTTC. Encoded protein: CAISDQPRTGNYGYTF.

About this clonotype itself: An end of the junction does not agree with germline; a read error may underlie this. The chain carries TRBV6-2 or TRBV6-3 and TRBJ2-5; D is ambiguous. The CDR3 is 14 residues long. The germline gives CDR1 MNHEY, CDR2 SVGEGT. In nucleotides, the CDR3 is TGTGCCGGCAGTAAACGCGGAGCCCAAGAGACCCAGTACTTC. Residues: CAGSKRGAQETQYF.

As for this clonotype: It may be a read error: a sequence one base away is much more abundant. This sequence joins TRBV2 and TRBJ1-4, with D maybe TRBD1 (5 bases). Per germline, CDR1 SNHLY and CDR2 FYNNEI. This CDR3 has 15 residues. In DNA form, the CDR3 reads TGTGCCAGCGGTGAAGCGGCAGGGATTAATGAAAAACTGTTTTTT. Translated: CASGEAAGINEKLFF.

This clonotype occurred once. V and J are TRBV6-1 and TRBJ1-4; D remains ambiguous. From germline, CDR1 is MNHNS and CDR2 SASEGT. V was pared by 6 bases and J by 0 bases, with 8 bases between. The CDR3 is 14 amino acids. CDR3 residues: CASRQYPTNEKLFF. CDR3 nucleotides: TGTGCCAGCAGACAGTACCCAACTAATGAAAAACTGTTTTTT.

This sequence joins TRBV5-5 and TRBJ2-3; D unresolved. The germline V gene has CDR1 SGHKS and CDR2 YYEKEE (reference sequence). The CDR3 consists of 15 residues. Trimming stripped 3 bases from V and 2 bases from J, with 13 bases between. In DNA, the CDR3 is TGTGCCAGCAGCTCAATGGGATCCCCCACAGATACGCAGTATTTT. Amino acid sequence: CASSSMGSPTDTQYF.

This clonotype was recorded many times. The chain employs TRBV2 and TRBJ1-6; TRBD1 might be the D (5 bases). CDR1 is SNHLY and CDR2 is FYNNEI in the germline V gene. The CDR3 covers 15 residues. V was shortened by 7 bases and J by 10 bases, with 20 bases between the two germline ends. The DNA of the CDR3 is TGTGCCAGCAACCTAACCCCGCAGGGAGGATCACCCCTCCACTTT. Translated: CASNLTPQGGSPLHF.

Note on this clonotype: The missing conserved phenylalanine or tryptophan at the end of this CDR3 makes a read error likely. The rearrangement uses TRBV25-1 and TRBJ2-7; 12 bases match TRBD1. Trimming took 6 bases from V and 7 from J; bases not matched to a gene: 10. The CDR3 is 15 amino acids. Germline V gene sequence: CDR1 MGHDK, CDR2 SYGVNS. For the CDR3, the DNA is TGTGCCAGCAGGACCGCCCGGGACAGGGGGCGTGAGCAGTACCTC. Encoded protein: CASRTARDRGREQYL.

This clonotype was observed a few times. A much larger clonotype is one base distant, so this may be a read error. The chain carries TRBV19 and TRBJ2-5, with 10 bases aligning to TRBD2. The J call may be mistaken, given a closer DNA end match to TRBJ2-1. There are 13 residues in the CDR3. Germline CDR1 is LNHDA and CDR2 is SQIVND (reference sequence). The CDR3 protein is CASIAGGGKTQFF. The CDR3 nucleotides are TGTGCCAGTATAGCGGGAGGAGGCAAGACCCAGTTCTTC.

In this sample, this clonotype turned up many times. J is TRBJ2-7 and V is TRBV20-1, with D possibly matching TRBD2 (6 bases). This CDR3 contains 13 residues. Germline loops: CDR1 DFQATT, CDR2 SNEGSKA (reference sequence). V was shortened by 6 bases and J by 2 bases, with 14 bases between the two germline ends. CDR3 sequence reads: CSALGDSTYEQYF. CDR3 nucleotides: TGCAGTGCGTTAGGGGACTCAACCTACGAGCAGTACTTC.

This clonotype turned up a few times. The CDR3 sequence is CASSVGLIETQYF. The CDR3 nucleotides are TGTGCCAGCAGCGTAGGGCTGATAGAGACCCAGTACTTC. The chain is built from TRBV9 and TRBJ2-5; D is unresolved. Germline assignment: CDR1 SGDLS and CDR2 YYNGEE. V lost 0 bases, J lost 4 bases, and 7 bases lay in between. The CDR3 is 13 amino acids.

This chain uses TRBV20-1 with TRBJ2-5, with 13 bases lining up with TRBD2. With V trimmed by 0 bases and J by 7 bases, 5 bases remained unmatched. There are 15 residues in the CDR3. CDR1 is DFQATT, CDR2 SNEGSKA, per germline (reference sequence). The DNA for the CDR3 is TGCAGTGCTAGAGACGGGACTAGCGGGACGGGGACCCAGTACTTC. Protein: CSARDGTSGTGTQYF.

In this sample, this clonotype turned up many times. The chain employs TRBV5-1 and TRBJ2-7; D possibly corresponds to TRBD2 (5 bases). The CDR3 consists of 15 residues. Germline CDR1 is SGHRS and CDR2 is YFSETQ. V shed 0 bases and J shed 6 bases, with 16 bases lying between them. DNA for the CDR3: TGCGCCAGCAGCTTGGAAGGCGGAGGTTGGTCCGAGCAGTACTTC. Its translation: CASSLEGGGWSEQYF.

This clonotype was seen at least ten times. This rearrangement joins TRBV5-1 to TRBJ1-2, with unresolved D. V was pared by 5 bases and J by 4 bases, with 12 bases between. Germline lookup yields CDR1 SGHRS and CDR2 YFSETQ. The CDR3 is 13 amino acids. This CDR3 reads CASRKDEGYGYTF. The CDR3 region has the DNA TGCGCCAGCAGGAAGGACGAAGGCTATGGCTACACCTTC.

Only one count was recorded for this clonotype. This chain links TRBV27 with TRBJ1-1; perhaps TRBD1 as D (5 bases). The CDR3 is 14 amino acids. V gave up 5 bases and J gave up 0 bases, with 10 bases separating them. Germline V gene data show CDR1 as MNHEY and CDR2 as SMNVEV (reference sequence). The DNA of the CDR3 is TGTGCCAGCAGTCAGGACACGATGAACACTGAAGCTTTCTTT. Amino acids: CASSQDTMNTEAFF.

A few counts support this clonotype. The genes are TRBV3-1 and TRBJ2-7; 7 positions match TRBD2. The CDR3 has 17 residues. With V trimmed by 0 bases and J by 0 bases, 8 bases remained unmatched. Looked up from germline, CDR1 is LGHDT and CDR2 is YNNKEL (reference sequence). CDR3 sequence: CASSQDLGLTNSYEQYF. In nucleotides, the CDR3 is TGTGCCAGCAGCCAAGATTTGGGACTAACAAACTCCTACGAGCAGTACTTC.

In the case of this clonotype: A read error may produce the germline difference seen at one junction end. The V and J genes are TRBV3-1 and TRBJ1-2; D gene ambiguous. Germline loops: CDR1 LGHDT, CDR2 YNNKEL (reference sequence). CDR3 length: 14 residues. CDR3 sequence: CASSQDQDVYGCTF. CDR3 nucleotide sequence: TGTGCCAGCAGCCAAGATCAGGACGTATATGGCTGCACCTTC.

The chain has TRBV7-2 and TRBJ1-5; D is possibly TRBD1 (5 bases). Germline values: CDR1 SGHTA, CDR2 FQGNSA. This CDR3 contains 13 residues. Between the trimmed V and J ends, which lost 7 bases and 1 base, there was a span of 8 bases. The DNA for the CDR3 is TGTGCCAGCAACCCAGGGAGCAATCAGCCCCAGCATTTT. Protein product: CASNPGSNQPQHF. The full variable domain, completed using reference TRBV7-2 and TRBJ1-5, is GAGVSQSPSNKVTEKGKDVELRCDPISGHTALYWYRQSLGQGLEFLIYFQGNSAPDKSGLPSDRFSAERTGGSVSTLTIQRTQQEDSAVYLCASNPGSNQPQHFGDGTRLSIL.

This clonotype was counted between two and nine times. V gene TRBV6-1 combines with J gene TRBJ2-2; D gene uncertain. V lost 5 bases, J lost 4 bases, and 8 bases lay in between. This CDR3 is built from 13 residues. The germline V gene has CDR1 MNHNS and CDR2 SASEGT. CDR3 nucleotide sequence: TGTGCCAGCAGTCATGGTGTCACCGGGGAGCTGTTTTTT. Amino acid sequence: CASSHGVTGELFF.

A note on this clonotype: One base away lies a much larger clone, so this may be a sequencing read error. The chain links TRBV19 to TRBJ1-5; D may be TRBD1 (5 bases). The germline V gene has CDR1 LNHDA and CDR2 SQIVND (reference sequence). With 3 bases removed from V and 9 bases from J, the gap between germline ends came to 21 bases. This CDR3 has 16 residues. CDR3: CASSMDSGDRSWPQHF. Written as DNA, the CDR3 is TGTGCCAGTAGTATGGATTCCGGGGACCGAAGTTGGCCCCAGCATTTT.

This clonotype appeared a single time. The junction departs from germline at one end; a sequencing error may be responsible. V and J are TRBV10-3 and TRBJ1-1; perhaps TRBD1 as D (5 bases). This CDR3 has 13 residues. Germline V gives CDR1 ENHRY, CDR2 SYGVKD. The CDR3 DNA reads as TGTGCCATCAGGCGAGGGGAGAACGCTGAAGCTTTCTTT. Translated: CAIRRGENAEAFF.

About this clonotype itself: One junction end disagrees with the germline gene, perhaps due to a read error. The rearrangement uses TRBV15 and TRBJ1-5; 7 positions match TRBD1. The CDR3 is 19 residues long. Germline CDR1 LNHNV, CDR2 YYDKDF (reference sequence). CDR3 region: CATSGDPAAGQEINQPQHF. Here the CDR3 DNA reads TGTGCCACCAGCGGAGATCCCGCCGCCGGACAGGAGATTAATCAGCCCCAGCATTTT.

CDR3 nucleotide sequence: TGCAGTGCTAGAGATCTCAGGGAAACCTTTTACTATGGCTACACCTTC. Protein sequence: CSARDLRETFYYGYTF. The V call is TRBV20-1, the J call TRBJ1-2; the D gene is possibly TRBD1 (5 bases). CDR1 and CDR2 from the germline V gene are DFQATT and SNEGSKA (reference sequence). Trimming removed 0 bases at V and 3 bases at J, with 17 bases between. The CDR3 has 16 residues.

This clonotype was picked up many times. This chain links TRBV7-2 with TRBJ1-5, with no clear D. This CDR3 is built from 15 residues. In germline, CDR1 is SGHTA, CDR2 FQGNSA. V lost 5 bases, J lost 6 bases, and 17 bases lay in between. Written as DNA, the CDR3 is TGTGCCAGCAGCCCTGGCCTCACGGGAACTCAGCCCCAGCATTTT. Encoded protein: CASSPGLTGTQPQHF.

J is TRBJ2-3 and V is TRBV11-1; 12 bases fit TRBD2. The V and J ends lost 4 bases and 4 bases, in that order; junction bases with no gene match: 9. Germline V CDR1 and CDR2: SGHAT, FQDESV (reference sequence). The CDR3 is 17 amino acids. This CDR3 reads CASSSNRASGRADTQYF. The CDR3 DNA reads TGTGCCAGCAGCTCGAACAGGGCTAGCGGGAGGGCAGATACGCAGTATTTT.

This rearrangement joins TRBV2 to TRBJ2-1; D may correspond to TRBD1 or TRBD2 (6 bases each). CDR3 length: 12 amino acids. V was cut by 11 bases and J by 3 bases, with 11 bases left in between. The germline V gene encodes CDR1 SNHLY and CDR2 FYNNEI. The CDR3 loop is CAAGQGYNEQFF. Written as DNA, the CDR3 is TGTGCCGCGGGACAAGGCTACAATGAGCAGTTCTTC.

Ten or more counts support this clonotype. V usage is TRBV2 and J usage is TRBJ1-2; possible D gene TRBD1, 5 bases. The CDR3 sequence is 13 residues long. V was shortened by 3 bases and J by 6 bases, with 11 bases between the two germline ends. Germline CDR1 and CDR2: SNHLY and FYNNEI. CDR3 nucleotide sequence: TGTGCCAGCAGTGAGGAGGGGAAAAATGGCTACACCTTC. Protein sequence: CASSEEGKNGYTF.